One and the same sample provided the 15 T cell receptor beta chains below, sequenced in a study of blood T cells in healthy people across ages. Together with a sample-barcoded 5' primer, a J-beta primer mix was included in a second PCR lasting 7 to 11 cycles. One entry per CDR3 protein results from TCRdb running MiXCR on the 5' RACE reads. In the table there are under 800,000 distinct CDR3 sequences, more than 40% of which are singletons. Material: blood. These receptors originate from a woman aged 55 to 70 in good health.

Only a few counts were recorded for this clonotype. The rearrangement links TRBV20-1 to TRBJ1-2; 9 bases fit TRBD1. The CDR3 is made up of 16 amino acids. The ends lost 2 bases at V and 3 bases at J; junction bases unmatched: 10. Germline CDR1 is DFQATT and CDR2 is SNEGSKA (reference sequence). The CDR3 here is CSARLRLQGAHYGYTF. Written as DNA, the CDR3 is TGCAGTGCTAGACTAAGATTACAGGGGGCACACTATGGCTACACCTTC.

The genes are TRBV6-6 and TRBJ1-2, with unresolved D. This CDR3 has 13 amino acids. Trimming took off 6 bases at V and 2 bases at J, with 10 bases between the two ends. Germline V gene sequence: CDR1 MNHNY, CDR2 SVGAGI (reference sequence). CDR3 sequence reads: CASSTQVNYGYTF. The CDR3 nucleotides read TGTGCCAGCAGCACCCAAGTCAACTATGGCTACACCTTC.

To note about this clonotype: Just one base apart from a much larger clone, this may be a read error. This chain joins TRBV16 and TRBJ1-1; 9 nucleotides align to TRBD1. Per the germline V gene, CDR1 is KGHSY and CDR2 is FQNENV. The CDR3 covers 13 residues. The V gene end was trimmed by 6 bases and the J gene end by 4 bases; junction bases not matched to a gene: 3. The CDR3 is CASRPTGGTEAFF. CDR3 coding DNA: TGTGCCAGCAGACCGACAGGGGGCACTGAAGCTTTCTTT.

This clonotype has a handful of counts. This rearrangement joins TRBV20-1 to TRBJ1-1; D is undetermined. The germline gives CDR1 DFQATT, CDR2 SNEGSKA (reference sequence). Trimming took off 3 bases at V and 6 bases at J, with 14 bases between the two ends. This CDR3 contains 13 residues. In DNA, the CDR3 is TGCAGTGCTAGGCCAGGACCCTTGGCTGAAGCTTTCTTT. It codes for CSARPGPLAEAFF.

The rearrangement joins TRBV7-9 to TRBJ2-2, with D possibly being TRBD2 (5 bases). Trimming removed 1 base at V and 2 bases at J, with 14 bases between. The CDR3 covers 17 residues. Germline assignment: CDR1 SEHNR and CDR2 FQNEAQ (reference sequence). This CDR3 reads CASSLDSSPSNTGELFF. CDR3 bases: TGTGCCAGCAGCTTAGACTCTAGCCCAAGTAACACCGGGGAGCTGTTTTTT. Looking up the rest from reference TRBV7-9 and TRBJ2-2 gives the full variable domain: DTGVSQNPRHKITKRGQNVTFRCDPISEHNRLYWYRQTLGQGPEFLTYFQNEAQLEKSRLLSDRFSAERPKGSFSTLEIQRTEQGDSAMYLCASSLDSSPSNTGELFFGEGSRLTVL.

This clonotype has a handful of counts. This chain uses TRBV28 with TRBJ2-7, with a weak D call TRBD2 (6 bases). The CDR3 length is 15 residues. Looked up from germline, CDR1 is MDHEN and CDR2 is SYDVKM. V was cut by 10 bases and J by 4 bases, with 23 bases left in between. The CDR3 nucleotides are TGTGCCACCAAGCTCGAGGGGACTCGGGCATACGAGCAGTACTTC. It specifies CATKLEGTRAYEQYF.

The V gene is TRBV5-1, the J gene TRBJ2-1; TRBD2 matches 8 bases. This CDR3 is built from 13 residues. V gave up 6 bases and J gave up 8 bases; unmatched junction bases: 7. Germline values: CDR1 SGHRS, CDR2 YFSETQ. CDR3 bases: TGCGCCAGCAAGGGTAGCGGGGAGTATGAGCAGTTCTTC. It specifies CASKGSGEYEQFF.

In nucleotides, the CDR3 is TGTGCCAGCAGCCAAGTCGTGACTAGCGGGAGCTCCTACAATGAGCAGTTCTTC. Its protein product is CASSQVVTSGSSYNEQFF. The chain has TRBV14 and TRBJ2-1, with TRBD2 identical over 12 bases. The CDR3 runs 18 residues. The V segment lost 1 base and the J segment 0 bases; nucleotides outside the gene matches: 4. Germline CDR1 SGHDN, CDR2 FVKESK.

The V call is TRBV21-1, the J call TRBJ2-7; the table's D call TRBD1 went unverified against the DNA. TRBV21-1 is labeled a pseudogene. The CDR3 is made up of 17 amino acids. The chain's CDR3 is CASSKQRGTGSSYEQYF. The CDR3 DNA reads as TGTGCCAGCAGCAAGCAGAGGGGGACAGGGAGCTCCTACGAGCAGTACTTC.

This clonotype came up a few times. This could be a read error, since a much larger clone is one nucleotide away. This chain links TRBV20-1 with TRBJ2-5; TRBD1 matches 7 bases. This CDR3 contains 13 residues. V was clipped by 7 bases and J by 11 bases; unmatched bases: 16. The germline V gene has CDR1 DFQATT and CDR2 SNEGSKA (reference sequence). Here the CDR3 reads CSVDRGPGSEQYF. CDR3 sequence (DNA): TGCAGTGTCGATAGGGGGCCCGGAAGTGAGCAGTACTTC.

The rearrangement links TRBV5-6 to TRBJ2-1; no definite D call. V lost 2 bases and J lost 2, with 11 bases in between. This CDR3 has 15 residues. CDR1 is SGHDT and CDR2 is YYEEEE in the germline V gene. The DNA for the CDR3 is TGTGCCAGCAGCTTAGGCACGATGACCTACAATGAGCAGTTCTTC. This encodes CASSLGTMTYNEQFF.

About this clonotype itself: A read error may produce the germline difference seen at one junction end. J is TRBJ2-7 and V is TRBV6-2 or TRBV6-3, with no clear D. This CDR3 has 11 residues. Germline loops: CDR1 MNHEY, CDR2 SVGEGT. The CDR3: CTSSPNYEQYF. For the CDR3, the DNA is TGTACCAGCAGTCCTAACTACGAGCAGTACTTC.

There are a few counts of this clonotype. V gene TRBV6-1 combines with J gene TRBJ1-2; D is unclear. Germline CDR1 and CDR2: MNHNS and SASEGT. V shed 4 bases and J shed 0 bases, with 24 bases lying between them. This CDR3 comprises 19 residues. CDR3 region: CASSAVSAPPNDANYGYTF. The CDR3 DNA reads as TGTGCCAGCAGTGCTGTCTCGGCTCCCCCGAATGACGCTAACTATGGCTACACCTTC.

This chain connects TRBV7-9 to TRBJ1-5, with TRBD1 as a possible D gene (5 bases). Germline CDR1 and CDR2: SEHNR and FQNEAQ (reference sequence). V was shortened by 9 bases and J by 8 bases, with 17 bases between the two germline ends. CDR3 size: 13 residues. Here the CDR3 reads CASTRGSGKPQHF. CDR3 bases: TGTGCCAGTACCCGGGGGTCCGGCAAGCCCCAGCATTTT.

This chain joins TRBV28 and TRBJ1-2; D remains unclear. With 1 base removed from V and 10 bases from J, the gap between germline ends came to 7 bases. Germline V gene data show CDR1 as MDHEN and CDR2 as SYDVKM. The CDR3 consists of 11 residues. The CDR3 is CASSLLQIYTF. The CDR3, as DNA: TGTGCCAGCAGTTTATTACAAATCTACACCTTC.